Below are 19 T cell receptor beta chains sequenced from a single sample in a study of blood T cell repertoires in COVID-19. The table came from immunoSEQ multiplex PCR; TCRdb's copy has only in-frame clones and leaves some out. The sample has more than 300,000 clones, around 87% seen once. Source material: peripheral blood. All receptors derive from a woman under 40 with COVID-19, enrolled during active disease.

The V gene is TRBV4-3, the J gene TRBJ1-4; 7 nucleotides line up with TRBD1. This CDR3 spans 15 amino acids. Germline loops: CDR1 LGHNA, CDR2 YSLEER. V lost 8 bases and J lost 5; bases outside the gene matches: 11. In DNA form, the CDR3 reads TGCGCCAGCCGCTCCCTCAAGACAGGGAATGAAAAACTGTTTTTT. The encoded protein is CASRSLKTGNEKLFF.

At least ten counts were recorded for this clone. The rearrangement uses TRBV5-1 and TRBJ2-7; 7 nucleotides match TRBD2. Germline-derived CDR1 and CDR2 are SGHRS and YFSETQ. The CDR3 loop spans 15 amino acids. V was pared by 3 bases and J by 5 bases, with 11 bases of the junction left unmatched. In nucleotides, the CDR3 is TGCGCCAGCAGCTGGCCGACTAGCTCGGGCGACGAGCAGTACTTC. Translating gives CASSWPTSSGDEQYF. The complete variable domain, with remaining parts taken from reference TRBV5-1 and TRBJ2-7, reads KAGVTQTPRYLIKTRGQQVTLSCSPISGHRSVSWYQQTPGQGLQFLFEYFSETQRNKGNFPGRFSGRQFSNSRSEMNVSTLELGDSALYLCASSWPTSSGDEQYFGPGTRLTVT.

This chain uses TRBV11-2 with TRBJ2-7, with D maybe TRBD1 (6 bases). The CDR3 is 13 amino acids. Per the germline V gene, CDR1 is SGHAT and CDR2 is FQNNGV. The V end lost 7 bases, the J end lost 3 bases, and 13 bases lay between the germline ends. As DNA, the CDR3 is TGTGCCAGCACGGACAGCGTAATCTACGAGCAGTACTTC. It translates to CASTDSVIYEQYF.

The chain joins TRBV18 to TRBJ2-7; tentative D call: TRBD1 (5 bases). Germline V lookup: CDR1 KGHSH, CDR2 LQKENI. V was trimmed by 2 bases and J by 5 bases, leaving 19 bases between them. CDR3 length: 16 amino acids. The CDR3 here is CASSPGLGAGADEQYF. The CDR3 bases are TGTGCCAGCTCACCAGGTTTAGGGGCTGGAGCCGACGAGCAGTACTTC.

Written as DNA, the CDR3 is TGTGCCAGCAGTGAGAGCAGGGCTTCCCTCGGCAATGAGCAGTTCTTC. Translating it yields CASSESRASLGNEQFF. The chain carries TRBV2 and TRBJ2-1, with a tentative D call TRBD1 (5 bases). Deletions cut 3 bases from V and 6 bases from J, with 18 bases between. The CDR3 covers 16 residues. Germline-derived CDR1 and CDR2 are SNHLY and FYNNEI.

The chain is built from TRBV20-1 and TRBJ2-7, with D unclear. Trimming shortened V by 5 bases and J by 3 bases, and 8 bases separated the two germline ends. This CDR3 has 11 amino acids. CDR1 DFQATT and CDR2 SNEGSKA come from the germline V gene (reference sequence). CDR3 nucleotide sequence: TGCAGTGCTCCTCTTAACTACGAGCAGTACTTC. It codes for CSAPLNYEQYF.

V usage is TRBV7-8 and J usage is TRBJ2-7; TRBD2 is a possible D gene (5 bases). The V gene's germline CDR1 is SGHVS and CDR2 FQNEAQ. V gave up 1 base and J gave up 4 bases, with 11 bases separating them. CDR3 length: 14 amino acids. CDR3 coding DNA: TGTGCCAGCAGCTTAGGGGATACGGGATACGAGCAGTACTTC. It translates to CASSLGDTGYEQYF.

This rearrangement joins TRBV25-1 to TRBJ1-4, with TRBD1 matching 8 bases. The CDR3 spans 16 residues. J was trimmed by 4 bases and V by 5 bases; bases with no gene match: 9. Germline values: CDR1 MGHDK, CDR2 SYGVNS. The CDR3 loop reads CASSTPGQADNEKLFF. In DNA, the CDR3 is TGTGCCAGCAGTACTCCGGGACAGGCAGATAATGAAAAACTGTTTTTT.

This chain connects TRBV19 to TRBJ2-3; D might be TRBD2 (5 bases). Germline V gene data show CDR1 as LNHDA and CDR2 as SQIVND (reference sequence). The length of the CDR3 is 14 residues. Trimming left V 5 bases short and J 6 bases short, with 15 bases between. CDR3 in DNA: TGTGCCAGTAGTGCCGGGAAAAGGTCGGATACGCAGTATTTT. Protein product: CASSAGKRSDTQYF.

The V and J genes are TRBV11-1 and TRBJ1-1; TRBD1 agrees at 11 bases. Trimming took 3 bases from V and 4 from J; bases not matched to a gene: 1. The CDR3 has 14 amino acids. Germline CDR1 is SGHAT and CDR2 is FQDESV (reference sequence). DNA for the CDR3: TGTGCCAGCAGCTTGGACAGGGGGCGCACTGAAGCTTTCTTT. It translates to CASSLDRGRTEAFF. Using reference TRBV11-1 and TRBJ1-1 for the parts outside the CDR3, the full variable domain is EAEVAQSPRYKITEKSQAVAFWCDPISGHATLYWYRQILGQGPELLVQFQDESVVDDSQLPKDRFSAERLKGVDSTLKIQPAELGDSAMYLCASSLDRGRTEAFFGQGTRLTVV.

The chain carries TRBV5-6 and TRBJ2-2, with 11 bases identical to TRBD2. This CDR3 comprises 16 residues. Germline V gene lookup returns CDR1 SGHDT and CDR2 YYEEEE. V trimming: 4 bases; J trimming: 3 bases; junction bases outside the gene matches: 5. The CDR3 sequence: CASSDRLAGYTGELFF. The CDR3 nucleotides are TGTGCCAGCAGCGACAGACTAGCGGGGTACACCGGGGAGCTGTTTTTT.

The chain links TRBV30 to TRBJ2-7; 8 bases are shared with TRBD1. The length of the CDR3 is 14 residues. J lost 10 bases, V lost 2 bases, and 13 bases had no gene match. The germline CDR1 and CDR2 sequences are GTSNPN and SVGIG (reference sequence). CDR3: CAWSSGGAGMKQYF. CDR3 in DNA: TGTGCCTGGAGTTCAGGGGGCGCCGGCATGAAACAGTACTTC.

The chain joins TRBV29-1 to TRBJ2-3; 9 nucleotides match TRBD1. Trimming at V came to 8 bases and at J to 6 bases, leaving 9 bases not matched to a gene. This CDR3 spans 13 amino acids. The germline V gene has CDR1 SQVTM and CDR2 ANQGSEA. This chain's CDR3 is CSHAGQGEDTQYF. CDR3 nucleotide sequence: TGCAGCCACGCGGGACAGGGAGAGGATACGCAGTATTTT.

The chain joins TRBV7-9 to TRBJ2-1, with TRBD1 matching over 9 bases. CDR1 is SEHNR, CDR2 FQNEAQ, per germline (reference sequence). With V trimmed by 3 bases and J by 6 bases, 12 bases remained unmatched. CDR3 length equals 17 residues. The chain's CDR3 is CASSLWVDRGRFNEQFF. CDR3 bases: TGTGCCAGCAGCTTGTGGGTGGACAGGGGTCGGTTCAATGAGCAGTTCTTC.

The chain couples TRBV5-4 to TRBJ2-7, with 11 bases fitting TRBD2. This CDR3 region has 16 residues. Unmatched junction bases numbered 9, after V lost 4 bases and J lost 3 bases. CDR1 is SGHNT, CDR2 YYREEE, per germline (reference sequence). Here the CDR3 reads CASSLGLAEPHYEQYF. CDR3 nucleotide sequence: TGTGCCAGCAGCCTGGGACTAGCGGAGCCGCACTACGAGCAGTACTTC.

The rearrangement uses TRBV4-1 and TRBJ2-5; possible D gene TRBD1, 6 bases. Germline V gives CDR1 MGHRA, CDR2 YSYEKL. The CDR3 covers 15 residues. V was pared by 1 base and J by 4 bases, with 13 bases between. The CDR3 loop reads CASSQVRGSVETQYF. The CDR3 coding sequence is TGCGCCAGCAGCCAAGTCAGGGGTTCGGTAGAGACCCAGTACTTC.

V is TRBV5-4 and J is TRBJ2-2; TRBD1 agrees at 8 bases. The CDR3 is 16 amino acids. Germline CDR1 reads SGHNT; CDR2 reads YYREEE (reference sequence). V lost 4 bases to trimming and J lost 1 base; unmatched junction nucleotides: 6. CDR3 protein: CASSAPGQENTGELFF. The CDR3 region has the DNA TGTGCCAGCAGCGCCCCGGGACAGGAGAACACCGGGGAGCTGTTTTTT.

This chain connects TRBV27 to TRBJ2-1, with a weak D call TRBD2 (5 bases). Germline V gene data show CDR1 as MNHEY and CDR2 as SMNVEV (reference sequence). Deletions cut 3 bases from V and 9 bases from J, with 15 bases between. CDR3 size: 14 residues. This CDR3 reads CASSFSKYEGEQFF. The DNA of the CDR3 is TGTGCCAGCAGTTTCTCTAAATACGAGGGTGAGCAGTTCTTC.

The V call is TRBV29-1, the J call TRBJ2-3; weak D call: TRBD2 (6 bases). Trimming removed 0 bases at V and 1 base at J, with 14 bases between. Germline CDR1 reads SQVTM; CDR2 reads ANQGSEA. This CDR3 spans 16 amino acids. DNA of the CDR3: TGCAGCGTTGAAGATCTTTCGGGGGTACGCACAGATACGCAGTATTTT. It is translated as CSVEDLSGVRTDTQYF.